These T cell receptor beta chains were read from a single sample in a study of identical twins. TCRdb reprocessed the 5' RACE reads via MiXCR and lists one record per CDR3 protein. Found here are 640,000 or so distinct CDR3 sequences, 5.5% to 6.5% of them singletons; the top ten hold 1.5% to 2%. Sequencing input: naive T cells sorted from blood. These receptors were taken from a man aged 18 to 35 in good health. Both conserved end residues are part of each CDR3. The order of the fields is J gene, V gene, clone size, CDR3 protein. Size tells how often a clone was seen (once, few, many) or the class of an expanded clone, and some rows leave it out.

J gene: TRBJ2-1; V gene: TRBV5-1; clone size: NA; CDR3 protein: CASSSRPETYNEQFF
J gene: TRBJ2-6; V gene: TRBV7-6; clone size: few; CDR3 protein: CASTTGTGANVLTF
J gene: TRBJ1-3; V gene: TRBV2; clone size: NA; CDR3 protein: CATTDRDAGNTIYF
J gene: TRBJ2-7; V gene: TRBV4-2; clone size: NA; CDR3 protein: CASSQVQDPYEQYF
J gene: TRBJ2-3; V gene: TRBV20-1; clone size: NA; CDR3 protein: CSERGLAGITDTQYF
J gene: TRBJ2-5; V gene: TRBV12-3/TRBV12-4; clone size: many; CDR3 protein: CASSFLETQYF
J gene: TRBJ2-7; V gene: TRBV4-3; clone size: many; CDR3 protein: CASSQGLAGGRYEQYF
J gene: TRBJ1-1; V gene: TRBV4-1; clone size: many; CDR3 protein: CASSQEMNTEAFF
J gene: TRBJ2-5; V gene: TRBV28; clone size: many; CDR3 protein: CASSLLASGSSETQYF
J gene: TRBJ2-5; V gene: TRBV12-3/TRBV12-4; clone size: many; CDR3 protein: CASSFIVTGGETQYF
J gene: TRBJ2-3; V gene: TRBV25-1; clone size: many; CDR3 protein: CASRADTQYF
J gene: TRBJ2-1; V gene: TRBV4-2; clone size: many; CDR3 protein: CASSQPGGPSYNEQFF
J gene: TRBJ1-2; V gene: TRBV27; clone size: few; CDR3 protein: CASSPLGQDGYGYTF
J gene: TRBJ2-5; V gene: TRBV13; clone size: few; CDR3 protein: CASALSGRDETQYF
J gene: TRBJ1-2; V gene: TRBV6-1; clone size: many; CDR3 protein: CASSPRVGGYTF
J gene: TRBJ2-2; V gene: TRBV5-4; clone size: many; CDR3 protein: CASSLGEAGNSGGWAGELFF
J gene: TRBJ2-7; V gene: TRBV10-3; clone size: many; CDR3 protein: CAIRGQLEQYF
J gene: TRBJ2-1; V gene: TRBV5-1; clone size: NA; CDR3 protein: CASSLRGGPNNEQFF
J gene: TRBJ2-1; V gene: TRBV15; clone size: many; CDR3 protein: CATSSLLGLAGDEQFF
J gene: TRBJ1-3; V gene: TRBV12-3/TRBV12-4; clone size: many; CDR3 protein: CASSSGGGLSGNTIYF
J gene: TRBJ2-6; V gene: TRBV20-1; clone size: many; CDR3 protein: CSAKRRGQVSGANVLTF
J gene: TRBJ1-1; V gene: TRBV10-3; clone size: NA; CDR3 protein: CAIGDGLNTEAFF
J gene: TRBJ2-1; V gene: TRBV6-1; clone size: NA; CDR3 protein: CASSGSGQSSYNEQFF
J gene: TRBJ2-5; V gene: TRBV29-1; clone size: many; CDR3 protein: CSLKYGTGTETQYF
J gene: TRBJ2-3; V gene: TRBV18; clone size: few; CDR3 protein: CASPPGTGGTDTQYF
J gene: TRBJ1-5; V gene: TRBV6-1; clone size: few; CDR3 protein: CASSNTGTENQPQHF
J gene: TRBJ2-3; V gene: TRBV5-1; clone size: many; CDR3 protein: CASSFGTGSDTQYF
J gene: TRBJ1-1; V gene: TRBV7-8; clone size: few; CDR3 protein: CASSLIRGQGITEAFF
J gene: TRBJ1-2; V gene: TRBV20-1; clone size: many; CDR3 protein: CSARDLLAYTF
J gene: TRBJ2-1; V gene: TRBV5-1; clone size: NA; CDR3 protein: CASSLGVWGNEQFF
J gene: TRBJ2-2; V gene: TRBV6-2/TRBV6-3; clone size: many; CDR3 protein: CASRGGQLTGELFF
J gene: TRBJ2-3; V gene: TRBV5-1; clone size: NA; CDR3 protein: CASRRDDTDTQYF
J gene: TRBJ2-3; V gene: TRBV10-3; clone size: many; CDR3 protein: CAISETGTGDPDTQYF
J gene: TRBJ2-5; V gene: TRBV12-5; clone size: NA; CDR3 protein: CASGSGTSGVQETQYF
J gene: TRBJ2-1; V gene: TRBV4-2; clone size: many; CDR3 protein: CASSQENFSYNEQFF
J gene: TRBJ2-3; V gene: TRBV12-3/TRBV12-4; clone size: NA; CDR3 protein: CASSLIPDSYTQYF
J gene: TRBJ2-3; V gene: TRBV5-4; clone size: NA; CDR3 protein: CASSRDRTLSTDTQYF
J gene: TRBJ1-5; V gene: TRBV24-1; clone size: few; CDR3 protein: CATSDGTGVSNQPQHF
J gene: TRBJ2-3; V gene: TRBV6-5; clone size: many; CDR3 protein: CASSYSMGQQDTQYF
J gene: TRBJ2-1; V gene: TRBV27; clone size: many; CDR3 protein: CASSSSTGGWNEQFF
J gene: TRBJ2-7; V gene: TRBV9; clone size: many; CDR3 protein: CASSEAPSTYEQYF
J gene: TRBJ2-6; V gene: TRBV4-3; clone size: NA; CDR3 protein: CASSQDPQGGSSGANVLTF